The 10 T cell receptor beta chains reported below all come from one sample, sequenced in a study of PD-1 blockade in classical Hodgkin lymphoma. Using immunoSEQ multiplex PCR, the repertoire was profiled, and TCRdb retains in-frame clones only, with some absent. The sample yields tens of thousands of clones, 89% seen once. There was relapse after autologous stem cell transplantation in every patient, and there was variation in brentuximab vedotin exposure. This sample comprised peripheral blood mononuclear cells (PBMCs), obtained before the second cycle of nivolumab. These receptors came from a human donor with classical Hodgkin lymphoma.

The rearrangement links TRBV7-9 to TRBJ2-1; 9 nucleotides agree with TRBD2. The trim removed 4 bases at V and 7 bases at J, leaving 14 bases unmatched. Germline CDR1 SEHNR, CDR2 FQNEAQ (reference sequence). CDR3 size: 17 residues. CDR3 in DNA: TGTGCCAGCAGCTCTATAGGACCCGGACTAGCGATAAATGAGCAGTTCTTC. Translated: CASSSIGPGLAINEQFF.

The V call is TRBV27, the J call TRBJ2-1; D perhaps matches TRBD1 (7 bases). Germline V gene sequence: CDR1 MNHEY, CDR2 SMNVEV (reference sequence). V lost 8 bases to trimming and J lost 0 bases, with 17 bases between them. The CDR3 totals 16 residues. CDR3 nucleotides: TGTGCCAGCCGACTATCAGGGGGGTCCTCCTACAATGAGCAGTTCTTC. As protein: CASRLSGGSSYNEQFF.

The J gene is TRBJ2-1, the V gene TRBV23-1; 10 bases agree with TRBD2. TRBV23-1 is an ORF, with its function uncertain. The CDR3 is made up of 14 amino acids. V lost 9 bases and J lost 6; bases outside the gene matches: 8. DNA for the CDR3: TGCGCCAGGGATAGGGCTAGCGGGAGCAATGAGCAGTTCTTC. Amino acids: CARDRASGSNEQFF.

This chain joins TRBV4-2 and TRBJ2-1, with 9 bases fitting TRBD1. The CDR3 extends over 17 amino acids. Looked up from germline, CDR1 is LGHNA and CDR2 is YNFKEQ. V was pared by 1 base and J by 5 bases, with 9 bases of the junction left unmatched. This CDR3 reads CASSQGTGGATHNEQFF. For the CDR3, the DNA is TGTGCCAGCAGCCAAGGAACAGGGGGCGCGACTCACAATGAGCAGTTCTTC.

The V call is TRBV4-1, the J call TRBJ1-1, with 10 bases lining up with TRBD1. Germline CDR1 is MGHRA and CDR2 is YSYEKL. The CDR3 is made up of 15 amino acids. V lost 5 bases and J lost 1; bases outside the gene matches: 4. CDR3 region: CASSSRDRGNTEAFF. Written as DNA, the CDR3 is TGCGCCAGCAGCTCCCGGGACAGGGGGAACACTGAAGCTTTCTTT.

The chain carries TRBV7-9 and TRBJ2-5; 7 positions match TRBD1. The CDR3 is 15 residues long. Germline CDR1 SEHNR, CDR2 FQNEAQ (reference sequence). J gave up 4 bases and V 4 bases, and 9 bases lay outside the gene matches. CDR3 sequence: CASSSMTGPRETQYF. CDR3 nucleotide sequence: TGTGCCAGCAGCTCGATGACAGGGCCAAGAGAGACCCAGTACTTC.

This rearrangement joins TRBV4-2 to TRBJ2-7; 10 nucleotides line up with TRBD1. V was pared by 0 bases and J by 6 bases, with 5 bases of the junction left unmatched. The CDR3 has 15 residues. CDR1 and CDR2 (germline): LGHNA, YNFKEQ. CDR3 nucleotides: TGTGCCAGCAGCCAAGACCGGGACAGGGGTTTCGAGCAGTACTTC. Residues: CASSQDRDRGFEQYF.

V usage is TRBV21-1 and J usage is TRBJ1-4; the table calls TRBD1, which could not be checked here. TRBV21-1 is designated a pseudogene. The CDR3 covers 16 residues. CDR3 protein: CASDSPGQGANEKLFF. The CDR3 region has the DNA TGTGCCAGCGATTCCCCGGGACAGGGCGCTAATGAAAAACTGTTTTTT.

The gene calls are TRBV27 and TRBJ2-2, with 10 bases lining up with TRBD2. The CDR3 extends over 16 amino acids. Looked up from germline, CDR1 is MNHEY and CDR2 is SMNVEV (reference sequence). The V and J ends lost 3 bases and 6 bases, in that order; junction bases with no gene match: 7. The CDR3 sequence is CASSFEASGSAGELFF. Written as DNA, the CDR3 is TGTGCCAGCAGTTTTGAGGCTAGCGGGAGTGCCGGGGAGCTGTTTTTT.

The V and J genes are TRBV10-3 and TRBJ2-7, with D perhaps matching TRBD1 or TRBD2 (5 bases each). The ends were cut back, 9 bases at V and 0 bases at J, with 15 bases in the middle. Germline CDR1 and CDR2: ENHRY and SYGVKD. The CDR3 contains 14 residues. Here the CDR3 DNA reads TGTGCCATAGCACGGGACCGAAGCTCCTACGAGCAGTACTTC. Amino acids: CAIARDRSSYEQYF.